This TCR beta chain was recorded in a study of CD8 T cells in ankylosing spondylitis. Points from the study as a whole: Disease-linked clones reportedly concentrated significantly in matched ankylosing spondylitis synovial fluid. Among TCR beta sequences, a motif of under 10 highly homologous variants appeared characteristic of ankylosing spondylitis blood.

In germline, CDR1 is DFQATT, CDR2 SNEGSKA (reference sequence). The CDR3 runs 13 residues. V was trimmed by 5 bases and J by 10 bases, leaving 18 bases between them. This clonotype was seen a handful of times. Its antigen is unidentified. TCRdb recomputed calls from the 5' RACE reads with MiXCR, one row per CDR3 protein. The sample comprises about 100,000 distinct CDR3 sequences, about 24% of which are singletons, and approximately 13% rests with the top ten. The sample comprised synovial fluid, either unsorted or a sorted T cell fraction (not recorded which). The rearrangement joins TRBV20-1 to TRBJ2-4; possibly TRBD1 or TRBD2 for D (5 bases each). The receptor was isolated from a male donor with ankylosing spondylitis. The CDR3 sequence: CSARDAILEIQYF. DNA of the CDR3: TGCAGTGCTCGGGACGCCATCTTGGAAATTCAGTACTTC.